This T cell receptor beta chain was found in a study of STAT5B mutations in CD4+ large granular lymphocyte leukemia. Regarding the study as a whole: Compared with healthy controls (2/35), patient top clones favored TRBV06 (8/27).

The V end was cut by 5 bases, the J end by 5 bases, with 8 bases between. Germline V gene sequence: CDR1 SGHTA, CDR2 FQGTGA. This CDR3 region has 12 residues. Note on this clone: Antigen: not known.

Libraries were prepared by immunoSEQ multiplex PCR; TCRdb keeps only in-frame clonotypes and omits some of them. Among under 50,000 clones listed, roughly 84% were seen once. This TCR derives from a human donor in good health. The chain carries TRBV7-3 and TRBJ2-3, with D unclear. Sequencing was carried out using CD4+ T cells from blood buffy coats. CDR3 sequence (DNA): TGTGCCAGCAGCCTAAACAGAGATACGCAGTATTTT. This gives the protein CASSLNRDTQYF.